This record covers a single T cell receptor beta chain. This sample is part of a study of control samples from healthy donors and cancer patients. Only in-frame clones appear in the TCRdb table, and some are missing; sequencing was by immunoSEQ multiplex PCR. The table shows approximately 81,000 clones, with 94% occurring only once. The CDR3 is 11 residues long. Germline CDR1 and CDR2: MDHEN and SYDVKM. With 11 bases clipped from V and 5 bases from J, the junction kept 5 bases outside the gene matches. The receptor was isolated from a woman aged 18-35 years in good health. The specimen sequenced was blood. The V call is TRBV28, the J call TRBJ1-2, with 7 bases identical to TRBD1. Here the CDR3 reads CAYRGTYGYTF. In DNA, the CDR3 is TGTGCCTACAGGGGAACTTATGGCTACACCTTC.